These 31 T cell receptor beta chains originate from one sample sequenced in a study of cytomegalovirus exposure and HLA in healthy donors. Profiled with immunoSEQ multiplex PCR; TCRdb holds only in-frame clones, not every one. Here the sample spans 80,000 to 95,000 clones, 80% to 95% being singletons. Input material: PBMCs. The origin of the receptors is a woman in her twenties or thirties in good health and CMV-seropositive.

The rearrangement links TRBV6-1 to TRBJ1-4; possible D gene TRBD1, 6 bases. The CDR3 has 14 residues. V dropped 6 bases and J dropped 8 bases, with 16 bases sitting between them. CDR1 MNHNS and CDR2 SASEGT come from the germline V gene. CDR3 sequence: CASRYGTLSEKLFF. CDR3 DNA sequence: TGTGCCAGCAGATACGGGACATTAAGCGAAAAACTGTTTTTT.

A word on this clone: Additional DNA sequences in this sample encode the identical CDR3. This chain connects TRBV9 to TRBJ2-7; D remains ambiguous. The V end lost 0 bases, the J end lost 0 bases, and 7 bases lay between the germline ends. This CDR3 is built from 14 residues. Germline assignment: CDR1 SGDLS and CDR2 YYNGEE. CDR3 DNA sequence: TGTGCCAGCAGCGTAGGTGGCAGCTCCTACGAGCAGTACTTC. Translating it yields CASSVGGSSYEQYF.

This rearrangement joins TRBV9 to TRBJ2-1; perhaps TRBD2 as D (6 bases). V was shortened by 4 bases and J by 5 bases, with 22 bases between the two germline ends. The germline CDR1 and CDR2 sequences are SGDLS and YYNGEE. CDR3 length: 17 residues. CDR3 sequence reads: CASSPQGRTKINNEQFF. The CDR3 coding sequence is TGTGCCAGCAGCCCCCAGGGCCGGACTAAGATAAACAATGAGCAGTTCTTC. The variable domain in full, completed from reference TRBV9 and TRBJ2-1, reads DSGVTQTPKHLITATGQRVTLRCSPRSGDLSVYWYQQSLDQGLQFLIQYYNGEERAKGNILERFSAQQFPDLHSELNLSSLELGDSALYFCASSPQGRTKINNEQFFGPGTRLTVL.

The genes are TRBV5-1 and TRBJ2-1; TRBD2 agrees at 7 bases. Unmatched junction bases numbered 8, after V lost 2 bases and J lost 0 bases. Germline V CDR1 and CDR2: SGHRS, YFSETQ. CDR3 length: 17 residues. The CDR3 is CASSFFSGGSSYNEQFF. In nucleotides, the CDR3 is TGCGCCAGCAGCTTTTTTTCGGGCGGGAGCTCCTACAATGAGCAGTTCTTC.

The J gene is TRBJ2-4, the V gene TRBV28; TRBD2 might be the D (5 bases). Trimming took off 3 bases at V and 5 bases at J, with 17 bases between the two ends. CDR1 is MDHEN and CDR2 is SYDVKM in the germline V gene. The CDR3 spans 16 residues. The CDR3 sequence is CASSFRVGLGENIQYF. Here the CDR3 DNA reads TGTGCCAGCAGTTTTCGGGTTGGGCTCGGGGAAAACATTCAGTACTTC.

The chain has TRBV28 and TRBJ1-5; D is uncertain. V lost 5 bases and J 3 bases, leaving 14 bases between the germline ends. Germline CDR1 MDHEN, CDR2 SYDVKM. The CDR3 covers 15 residues. DNA of the CDR3: TGTGCCAGCAGTACCGTCGGAGGGATCAATCAGCCCCAGCATTTT. Amino acid sequence: CASSTVGGINQPQHF.

The chain carries TRBV2 and TRBJ2-7, with TRBD2 matching 10 bases. The CDR3 has 15 amino acids. Losses at the gene ends were 6 bases for V and 5 bases for J; bases not matched to a gene: 10. Germline V gene data show CDR1 as SNHLY and CDR2 as FYNNEI. The CDR3 loop is CASRELAGGRNEQYF. The CDR3, as DNA: TGTGCCAGCAGGGAATTAGCGGGAGGTAGGAACGAGCAGTACTTC.

This chain uses TRBV5-3 with TRBJ1-1; 8 nucleotides line up with TRBD1. TRBV5-3 is an ORF; its function is uncertain. Trimming removed 0 bases from V and 7 bases from J; junction bases left unmatched: 8. The CDR3 length is 15 residues. CDR3 amino acids: CARSLAGGLTGEAFF. The CDR3 nucleotides read TGTGCCAGAAGCTTGGCAGGGGGCTTGACTGGTGAAGCTTTCTTT.

This clone was seen a handful of times. The V gene is TRBV5-1, the J gene TRBJ1-2; 7 nucleotides agree with TRBD1. The V gene end was trimmed by 0 bases and the J gene end by 2 bases; junction bases not matched to a gene: 1. CDR1 and CDR2 from the germline V gene are SGHRS and YFSETQ. This CDR3 spans 14 amino acids. The CDR3, as DNA: TGCGCCAGCAGCTTGGAACAGGGGAACTATGGCTACACCTTC. It codes for CASSLEQGNYGYTF.

The chain couples TRBV7-2 to TRBJ2-5; tentatively, D is TRBD2 (5 bases). The germline V and J ends were trimmed by 3 bases and 4 bases, with 12 bases remaining between them. CDR3 length equals 14 residues. Germline values: CDR1 SGHTA, CDR2 FQGNSA. The CDR3 protein is CASSLFDGGETQYF. CDR3 nucleotides: TGTGCCAGCAGCTTGTTCGACGGAGGAGAGACCCAGTACTTC.

This chain's CDR3 is CASSLQAKFWLNEQFF. In nucleotides, the CDR3 is TGTGCCAGCAGTTTACAAGCGAAGTTTTGGCTCAATGAGCAGTTCTTC. J is TRBJ2-1 and V is TRBV28; D uncertain. The V end was cut by 2 bases, the J end by 6 bases, with 17 bases between. The CDR3 spans 16 residues. Germline CDR1 is MDHEN and CDR2 is SYDVKM.

This chain connects TRBV6-6 to TRBJ2-7; 11 nucleotides align to TRBD2. CDR3 length: 16 amino acids. V was clipped by 2 bases and J by 6 bases; unmatched bases: 9. The germline V gene has CDR1 MNHNY and CDR2 SVGAGI (reference sequence). CDR3 nucleotide sequence: TGTGCCAGCAGTTACGGGACTAGCGGACCCCCTGGCGAGCAGTACTTC. Its protein is CASSYGTSGPPGEQYF.

The chain links TRBV12-5 to TRBJ2-2; 12 bases align to TRBD2. The CDR3 runs to 17 residues. Per germline, CDR1 LGHNT and CDR2 FRNRAP. The V gene end was trimmed by 2 bases and the J gene end by 4 bases; junction bases not matched to a gene: 5. CDR3 protein: CASGLPSGRAATGELFF. In DNA, the CDR3 is TGTGCTAGTGGTTTGCCTAGCGGGAGGGCCGCCACCGGGGAGCTGTTTTTT. The entire variable domain, with the rest obtained from reference TRBV12-5 and TRBJ2-2, is as follows: DARVTQTPRHKVTEMGQEVTMRCQPILGHNTVFWYRQTMMQGLELLAYFRNRAPLDDSGMPKDRFSAEMPDATLATLKIQPSEPRDSAVYFCASGLPSGRAATGELFFGEGSRLTVL.

The CDR3 reads CASRPGQGASTGNTIYF. CDR3 nucleotide sequence: TGCGCCAGCAGACCAGGACAGGGGGCATCAACTGGAAACACCATATATTTT. This chain links TRBV5-1 with TRBJ1-3; 11 bases are a match to TRBD1. The CDR3 extends over 17 amino acids. Trimming removed 5 bases from V and 2 bases from J; junction bases left unmatched: 9. The germline V gene encodes CDR1 SGHRS and CDR2 YFSETQ.

This chain uses TRBV5-1 with TRBJ2-7; 7 bases align to TRBD2. The V and J ends lost 4 bases and 4 bases, in that order; junction bases with no gene match: 8. The CDR3 is 14 amino acids. In germline, CDR1 is SGHRS, CDR2 YFSETQ. The CDR3 bases are TGCGCCAGCAGCCGCGGGCAGCGGGGTTACGAGCAGTACTTC. This gives the protein CASSRGQRGYEQYF.

The chain uses TRBV29-1 and TRBJ2-1; 10 bases are a match to TRBD1. Looked up from germline, CDR1 is SQVTM and CDR2 is ANQGSEA. J gave up 6 bases and V 6 bases, and 8 bases lay outside the gene matches. The CDR3 totals 14 residues. The CDR3 protein is CSVIRGQGSNEQFF. The CDR3 region has the DNA TGCAGCGTGATACGGGGACAGGGGAGCAATGAGCAGTTCTTC.

The CDR3 loop reads CATSAQGRSNQPQHF. In DNA, the CDR3 is TGTGCCACCAGCGCGCAGGGTCGGAGCAATCAGCCCCAGCATTTT. This chain links TRBV15 with TRBJ1-5; a possible D gene is TRBD1 (5 bases). V was cut by 5 bases and J by 1 base, with 12 bases left in between. Germline assignment: CDR1 LNHNV and CDR2 YYDKDF (reference sequence). This CDR3 has 15 residues.

The J gene is TRBJ2-1, the V gene TRBV1; the listed D gene, TRBD2, was not tested against the DNA. TRBV1 is designated a pseudogene. CDR3 size: 16 residues. The DNA of the CDR3 is TGCACCAGCAGCCAAGACGGCGGGAGTGGGTATTGTGGGCAGTTCTTC. Its translation is CTSSQDGGSGYCGQFF.

This clone was counted between two and nine times. The chain joins TRBV7-9 to TRBJ2-3; 7 bases match TRBD2. The length of the CDR3 is 17 residues. The V gene end was trimmed by 0 bases and the J gene end by 5 bases; junction bases not matched to a gene: 11. Germline CDR1 SEHNR, CDR2 FQNEAQ (reference sequence). The CDR3 loop reads CASSLAGWRGGEDTQYF. CDR3 in DNA: TGTGCCAGCAGCTTAGCGGGATGGCGGGGAGGGGAAGATACGCAGTATTTT.

V is TRBV19 and J is TRBJ1-2; no firm D call. Germline V lookup: CDR1 LNHDA, CDR2 SQIVND (reference sequence). Trimming took 3 bases from V and 3 from J, leaving 8 bases between them. The CDR3 loop spans 13 amino acids. The CDR3 sequence: CASSIEGYYGYTF. Here the CDR3 DNA reads TGTGCCAGTAGTATTGAGGGATACTATGGCTACACCTTC.

Written as DNA, the CDR3 is TGTGCCTGGAGAACGGGGGAGTCGGGGGCAGATACGCAGTATTTT. Its protein product is CAWRTGESGADTQYF. This chain links TRBV30 with TRBJ2-3; D might be TRBD2 (6 bases). The V gene's germline CDR1 is GTSNPN and CDR2 SVGIG (reference sequence). The CDR3 extends over 15 amino acids. Deletions cut 3 bases from V and 4 bases from J, with 17 bases between.

A note on this clone: A junction boundary mismatches the germline segment, possibly from a read error. The V gene is TRBV28, the J gene TRBJ2-7; TRBD1 might be the D (5 bases). The germline V gene encodes CDR1 MDHEN and CDR2 SYDVKM. The CDR3 loop spans 13 amino acids. The CDR3 DNA is TGTGCCAGCAGTTTTGGGCCCCAGACAGATAGTAACTTC. Translation gives CASSFGPQTDSNF.

This CDR3 reads CASSQELAGYTGELFF. In nucleotides, the CDR3 is TGTGCCAGCAGCCAAGAACTAGCGGGATACACCGGGGAGCTGTTTTTT. The chain combines TRBV14 with TRBJ2-2; 10 positions match TRBD2. The CDR3 is made up of 16 amino acids. Germline assignment: CDR1 SGHDN and CDR2 FVKESK. With 0 bases clipped from V and 3 bases from J, the junction kept 1 base outside the gene matches.

The chain is built from TRBV5-1 and TRBJ2-3; 15 bases match TRBD2. Germline V gene lookup returns CDR1 SGHRS and CDR2 YFSETQ. V was clipped by 3 bases and J by 0 bases; unmatched bases: 5. The CDR3 contains 18 residues. The CDR3 here is CASSSGLAGGGSTDTQYF. The CDR3 DNA reads as TGCGCCAGCAGCTCGGGACTAGCGGGAGGAGGGAGCACAGATACGCAGTATTTT.

This chain joins TRBV19 and TRBJ1-2; D perhaps matches TRBD1 (6 bases). The CDR3 extends over 12 amino acids. The germline V and J ends were trimmed by 8 bases and 2 bases, with 9 bases remaining between them. Looked up from germline, CDR1 is LNHDA and CDR2 is SQIVND (reference sequence). The CDR3 sequence: CASRTANYGYTF. In nucleotides, the CDR3 is TGTGCCAGTCGGACAGCCAACTATGGCTACACCTTC.

The chain is built from TRBV29-1 and TRBJ2-3, with D uncertain. Germline V CDR1 and CDR2: SQVTM, ANQGSEA. Trimming shortened V by 1 base and J by 2 bases, and 13 bases separated the two germline ends. The CDR3 covers 15 residues. CDR3 region: CSVEGRSTYTDTQYF. The CDR3 coding sequence is TGCAGCGTTGAAGGGAGATCGACTTACACAGATACGCAGTATTTT.

In its sample, this clone was seen a few times. The J gene is TRBJ2-1, the V gene TRBV9, with 13 bases lining up with TRBD2. V shed 3 bases and J 9 bases; nucleotides not matched to a gene: 6. The CDR3 loop spans 15 amino acids. CDR1 is SGDLS and CDR2 is YYNGEE in the germline V gene. Written as DNA, the CDR3 is TGTGCCAGCAGCGCTGGACTAGCGGGAGAAGGTGAGCAGTTCTTC. Residues: CASSAGLAGEGEQFF. The complete variable domain, with remaining parts taken from reference TRBV9 and TRBJ2-1, reads DSGVTQTPKHLITATGQRVTLRCSPRSGDLSVYWYQQSLDQGLQFLIQYYNGEERAKGNILERFSAQQFPDLHSELNLSSLELGDSALYFCASSAGLAGEGEQFFGPGTRLTVL.

The rearrangement uses TRBV7-2 and TRBJ2-3; the D is unclear. This CDR3 region has 15 residues. Trimming left V 7 bases short and J 2 bases short, with 16 bases between. Germline V gene sequence: CDR1 SGHTA, CDR2 FQGNSA. For the CDR3, the DNA is TGTGCCAGCACCTCGAGGTCGTTTACCACAGATACGCAGTATTTT. Translating it yields CASTSRSFTTDTQYF.

V and J are TRBV6-5 and TRBJ1-5; 7 nucleotides match TRBD1. The CDR3 is 15 residues long. Germline loops: CDR1 MNHEY, CDR2 SVGAGI. The V and J ends lost 6 bases and 6 bases, in that order; junction bases with no gene match: 11. CDR3 DNA sequence: TGTGCCAGCAGACAGGGGACGGAGGATGGTCAGCCCCAGCATTTT. Translating it yields CASRQGTEDGQPQHF.

The V and J genes are TRBV18 and TRBJ2-2; TRBD2 aligns across 11 bases. V trimming: 1 base; J trimming: 6 bases; junction bases outside the gene matches: 4. The germline V gene has CDR1 KGHSH and CDR2 LQKENI. The CDR3 runs to 16 residues. CDR3 in DNA: TGTGCCAGCTCACCACTACTAGCGGGAGTGGCCGGGGAGCTGTTTTTT. Amino acid sequence: CASSPLLAGVAGELFF.

V is TRBV28 and J is TRBJ2-7, with 8 bases matching TRBD2. The V and J ends lost 6 bases and 0 bases, in that order; junction bases with no gene match: 7. The CDR3 loop spans 15 amino acids. Germline lookup yields CDR1 MDHEN and CDR2 SYDVKM. CDR3 coding DNA: TGTGCCAGCAGCGTCGAACGGGAGGGCTCCTACGAGCAGTACTTC. Translating gives CASSVEREGSYEQYF.